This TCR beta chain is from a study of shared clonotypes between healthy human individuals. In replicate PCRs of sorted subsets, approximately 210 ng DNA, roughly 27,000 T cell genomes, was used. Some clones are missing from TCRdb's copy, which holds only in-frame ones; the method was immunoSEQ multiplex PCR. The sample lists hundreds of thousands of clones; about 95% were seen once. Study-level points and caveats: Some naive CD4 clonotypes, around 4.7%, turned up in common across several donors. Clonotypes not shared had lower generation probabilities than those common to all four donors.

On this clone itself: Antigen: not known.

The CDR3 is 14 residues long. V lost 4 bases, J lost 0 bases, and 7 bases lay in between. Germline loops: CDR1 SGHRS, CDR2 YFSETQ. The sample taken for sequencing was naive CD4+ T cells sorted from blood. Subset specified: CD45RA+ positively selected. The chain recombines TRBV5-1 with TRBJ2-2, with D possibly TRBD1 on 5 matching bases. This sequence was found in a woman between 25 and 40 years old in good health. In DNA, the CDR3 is TGCGCCAGCAGCGGACACACGAACACCGGGGAGCTGTTTTTT. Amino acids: CASSGHTNTGELFF.